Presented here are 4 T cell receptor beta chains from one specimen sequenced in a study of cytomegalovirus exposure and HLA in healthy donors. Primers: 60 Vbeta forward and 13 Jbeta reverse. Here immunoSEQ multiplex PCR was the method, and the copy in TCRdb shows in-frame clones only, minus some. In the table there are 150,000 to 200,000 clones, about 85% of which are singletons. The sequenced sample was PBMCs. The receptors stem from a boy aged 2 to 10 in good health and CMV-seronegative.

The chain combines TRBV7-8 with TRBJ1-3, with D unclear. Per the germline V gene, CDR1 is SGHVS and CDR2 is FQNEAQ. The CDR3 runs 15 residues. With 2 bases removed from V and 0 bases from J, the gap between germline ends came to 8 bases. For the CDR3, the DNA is TGTGCCAGCAGCTTATCTTCCTACTCTGGAAACACCATATATTTT. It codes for CASSLSSYSGNTIYF.

CDR3 residues: CASSQGGDTTYNSPLHF. Written as DNA, the CDR3 is TGTGCCAGCAGCCAAGGAGGGGACACCACCTATAATTCACCCCTCCACTTT. The chain has TRBV4-2 and TRBJ1-6; D is perhaps TRBD1 (6 bases). Germline V lookup: CDR1 LGHNA, CDR2 YNFKEQ. V was trimmed by 1 base and J by 2 bases, leaving 12 bases between them. The CDR3 spans 17 residues.

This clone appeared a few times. CDR3 nucleotides: TGTGCCAGCAGCTTAGACACCATCTCTGGCTACACCTTC. Residues: CASSLDTISGYTF. The rearrangement joins TRBV7-8 to TRBJ1-2; D unclear. Germline V gene data show CDR1 as SGHVS and CDR2 as FQNEAQ. V gave up 1 base and J gave up 7 bases, with 10 bases separating them. This CDR3 spans 13 amino acids.

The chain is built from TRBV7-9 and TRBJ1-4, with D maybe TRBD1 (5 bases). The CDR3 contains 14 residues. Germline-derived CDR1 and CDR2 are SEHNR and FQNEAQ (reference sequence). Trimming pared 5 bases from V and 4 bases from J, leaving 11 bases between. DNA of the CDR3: TGTGCCAGCAGCCCAAGTGACAGTAATGAAAAACTGTTTTTT. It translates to CASSPSDSNEKLFF.